These 19 T cell receptor beta chains share one sample of origin, sequenced in a study of Graves' ophthalmopathy and Graves' hyperthyroidism. Amplified TCR beta CDR3 regions were obtained using RNA transcripts as template. First-round RT-PCR relied on HTBI primers, and a second-round multiplex PCR came next. MiXCR, applied by TCRdb to the multiplex PCR reads, yields one record per CDR3 protein. In the table there are hundreds of thousands of distinct CDR3 sequences, about 24% of which are singletons. Source material: peripheral blood. The receptors derive from a young woman with stable Graves' hyperthyroidism. Some clones in this sample may be carry-over from other donors' samples.

In this sample, this clonotype turned up many times. V usage is TRBV12-5 and J usage is TRBJ2-7; D possibly corresponds to TRBD1 (6 bases). This CDR3 has 13 residues. The V end lost 0 bases, the J end lost 5 bases, and 8 bases lay between the germline ends. Germline assignment: CDR1 LGHNT and CDR2 FRNRAP. CDR3: CASGLVGTNEQYF. CDR3 DNA: TGTGCTAGTGGTTTGGTAGGGACAAACGAGCAGTACTTC.

This clonotype has at least ten counts. V and J are TRBV12-3 or TRBV12-4 and TRBJ1-1; maybe TRBD1 (5 bases). CDR3 size: 14 residues. The germline V and J ends were trimmed by 6 bases and 3 bases, with 14 bases remaining between them. In DNA form, the CDR3 reads TGTGCCAGCAGCCTCCAGGGTGAGCACACTGAAGCTTTCTTT. Translation gives CASSLQGEHTEAFF.

The genes are TRBV6-2 or TRBV6-3 and TRBJ2-1, with TRBD2 matching over 7 bases. J lost 4 bases, V lost 0 bases, and 18 bases had no gene match. From germline, CDR1 is MNHEY and CDR2 SVGEGT. The CDR3 is 20 residues long. The DNA of the CDR3 is TGTGCCAGCAGTTACTCGACCAGAAAGGGGAAAAGCGGGGAATACAATGAGCAGTTCTTC. Protein: CASSYSTRKGKSGEYNEQFF.

In this sample, this clonotype turned up a few times. J is TRBJ2-6 and V is TRBV12-3 or TRBV12-4; either TRBD1 or TRBD2 may fit D (5 bases each). CDR3 length: 16 residues. The V end was cut by 5 bases, the J end by 3 bases, with 14 bases between. In nucleotides, the CDR3 is TGTGCCAGCAGTATCGCTTCGGGGCGTGGGGCCAACGTCCTGACTTTC. It translates to CASSIASGRGANVLTF.

The chain recombines TRBV24-1 with TRBJ1-5; D perhaps matches TRBD1 (6 bases). Per the germline V gene, CDR1 is KGHDR and CDR2 is SFDVKD. The V gene lost 5 bases and the J gene lost 3 bases, with 13 bases spanning the gap. CDR3 size: 15 residues. CDR3 residues: CATSGPGQTNQPQHF. The CDR3 DNA follows: TGTGCCACCAGTGGACCGGGACAAACCAATCAGCCCCAGCATTTT.

Concerning this clonotype: Because it lacks the conserved phenylalanine or tryptophan at the end, this CDR3 is likely a read error. The genes are TRBV6-5 and TRBJ1-6; a possible D gene is TRBD1 (5 bases). Trimming shortened V by 7 bases and J by 6 bases, and 13 bases separated the two germline ends. The CDR3 loop spans 14 amino acids. CDR1 is MNHEY and CDR2 is SVGAGI in the germline V gene. The CDR3 DNA reads TGTGCCAGCACTGTACTCAGGGCTAATTCACCCCTCCACTGT. This gives the protein CASTVLRANSPLHC.

The rearrangement uses TRBV6-2 or TRBV6-3 and TRBJ1-1, with D perhaps matching TRBD1 (6 bases). Germline V gives CDR1 MNHEY, CDR2 SVGEGT. The CDR3 totals 11 residues. CDR3 coding DNA: TGTGCGACACGGACAGACTTTGAAGCTTTCTTT. This encodes CATRTDFEAFF.

This clonotype occurred many times. The DNA of the CDR3 is TGTGCCAGCAGTTACTCACCCCAGGGGATAATGAACACTGAAGCTTTCTTT. The encoded protein is CASSYSPQGIMNTEAFF. J is TRBJ1-1 and V is TRBV6-5, with D possibly matching TRBD1 (6 bases). This CDR3 contains 17 residues. Germline values: CDR1 MNHEY, CDR2 SVGAGI. V was cut by 0 bases and J by 0 bases, with 14 bases left in between.

This CDR3 is CASSSTGTGDTYEQYF. CDR3 DNA sequence: TGTGCCAGCAGTTCTACCGGGACAGGGGACACCTACGAGCAGTACTTC. The rearrangement uses TRBV12-3 or TRBV12-4 and TRBJ2-7, with 10 bases lining up with TRBD1. The CDR3 spans 16 residues. The V and J ends lost 4 bases and 2 bases, in that order; junction bases with no gene match: 8.

This clonotype appeared many times. V gene TRBV2 combines with J gene TRBJ1-1; TRBD1 is a possible D gene (6 bases). Per germline, CDR1 SNHLY and CDR2 FYNNEI. The CDR3 extends over 13 amino acids. Trimming shortened V by 7 bases and J by 10 bases, and 19 bases separated the two germline ends. The CDR3 loop is CASKVEGGKRAFF. The CDR3 nucleotides are TGTGCCAGCAAGGTCGAGGGGGGCAAGCGAGCTTTCTTT.

The J gene is TRBJ2-7, the V gene TRBV9, with unresolved D. This CDR3 has 15 residues. The germline CDR1 and CDR2 sequences are SGDLS and YYNGEE. The V gene lost 0 bases and the J gene lost 0 bases, with 10 bases spanning the gap. CDR3 coding DNA: TGTGCCAGCAGCGTAGGCAACGGGCTCTCCTACGAGCAGTACTTC. Amino acid sequence: CASSVGNGLSYEQYF.

The rearrangement links TRBV6-2 or TRBV6-3 to TRBJ2-7; D call uncertain. The CDR3 runs to 13 residues. V lost 8 bases, J lost 0 bases, and 11 bases lay in between. Looked up from germline, CDR1 is MNHEY and CDR2 is SVGEGT. CDR3 sequence (DNA): TGTGCCAGCTGCAGGCGCAGCTCCTACGAGCAGTACTTC. Protein product: CASCRRSSYEQYF.

This clonotype was recorded at least ten times. The rearrangement joins TRBV30 to TRBJ1-1, with 7 nucleotides matching TRBD1. V trimming: 3 bases; J trimming: 1 base; junction bases outside the gene matches: 2. Germline V gene data show CDR1 as GTSNPN and CDR2 as SVGIG (reference sequence). The CDR3 spans 13 residues. The CDR3 spells CAWRQGPNTEAFF. The CDR3 coding sequence is TGTGCCTGGAGACAGGGGCCGAACACTGAAGCTTTCTTT. Looking up the rest from reference TRBV30 and TRBJ1-1 gives the full variable domain: SQTIHQWPATLVQPVGSPLSLECTVEGTSNPNLYWYRQAAGRGLQLLFYSVGIGQISSEVPQNLSASRPQDRQFILSSKKLLLSDSGFYLCAWRQGPNTEAFFGQGTRLTVV.

This clonotype was observed at least ten times. The V and J genes are TRBV12-3 or TRBV12-4 and TRBJ2-5, with D perhaps matching TRBD1 (5 bases). The CDR3 loop spans 13 amino acids. V was shortened by 4 bases and J by 5 bases, with 11 bases between the two germline ends. Here the CDR3 reads CASSSLGRETQYF. CDR3 DNA sequence: TGTGCCAGCAGTTCCTTGGGGCGGGAGACCCAGTACTTC.

In its sample, this clonotype was seen many times. This chain uses TRBV7-2 with TRBJ1-2; D unclear. The germline CDR1 and CDR2 sequences are SGHTA and FQGNSA. There are 12 residues in the CDR3. The V end lost 4 bases, the J end lost 8 bases, and 11 bases lay between the germline ends. The CDR3 region has the DNA TGTGCCAGCAGCTCCTCCTTTCAGGGCTACACCTTC. This codes for CASSSSFQGYTF.

This clonotype was observed at least ten times. CDR3 in DNA: TGTGCCACCAGAGTTCGACAGGTAAATCAGCCCCAGCATTTT. Translation gives CATRVRQVNQPQHF. V usage is TRBV24-1 and J usage is TRBJ1-5; D may be TRBD1 (6 bases). From germline, CDR1 is KGHDR and CDR2 SFDVKD. There are 14 residues in the CDR3. The germline V and J ends were trimmed by 7 bases and 4 bases, with 13 bases remaining between them.

This clonotype was observed at least ten times. V is TRBV20-1 and J is TRBJ1-5; TRBD1 matches 7 bases. J was trimmed by 4 bases and V by 3 bases; bases with no gene match: 3. The CDR3 has 13 residues. The germline V gene has CDR1 DFQATT and CDR2 SNEGSKA (reference sequence). The chain's CDR3 is CSARQQGNQPQHF. In DNA, the CDR3 is TGCAGTGCTAGGCAACAGGGGAATCAGCCCCAGCATTTT.

The J gene is TRBJ2-5, the V gene TRBV6-1; D might be TRBD2 (5 bases). Trimming cost V 0 bases and J 6 bases, with 8 bases left between them. This CDR3 has 13 amino acids. Germline lookup yields CDR1 MNHNS and CDR2 SASEGT. The CDR3 is CASSEARGKTQYF. The CDR3 DNA is TGTGCCAGCAGTGAAGCGCGAGGGAAGACCCAGTACTTC.

This clonotype was observed many times. The CDR3 spells CSARVASGNTGELFF. Here the CDR3 DNA reads TGCAGTGCTAGAGTGGCTAGCGGGAACACCGGGGAGCTGTTTTTT. The chain uses TRBV20-1 and TRBJ2-2; 7 bases are a match to TRBD2. Germline V gene lookup returns CDR1 DFQATT and CDR2 SNEGSKA (reference sequence). Trimming at V came to 1 base and at J to 1 base, leaving 3 bases not matched to a gene. The CDR3 length is 15 residues.